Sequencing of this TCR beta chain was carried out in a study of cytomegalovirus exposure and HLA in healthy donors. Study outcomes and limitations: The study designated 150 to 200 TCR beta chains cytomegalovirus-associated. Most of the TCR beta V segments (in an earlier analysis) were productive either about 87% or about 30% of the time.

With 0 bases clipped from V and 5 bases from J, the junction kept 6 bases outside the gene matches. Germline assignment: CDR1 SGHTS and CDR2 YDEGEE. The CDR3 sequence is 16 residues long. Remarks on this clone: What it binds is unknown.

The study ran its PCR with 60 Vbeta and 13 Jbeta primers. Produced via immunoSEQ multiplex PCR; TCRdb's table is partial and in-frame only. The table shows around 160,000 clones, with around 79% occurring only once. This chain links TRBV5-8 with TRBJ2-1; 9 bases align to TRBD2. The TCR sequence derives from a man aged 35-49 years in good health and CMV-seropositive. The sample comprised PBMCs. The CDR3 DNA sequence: TGTGCCAGCAGCTTGGCCCGCTGGACTAGCGACAATGAGCAGTTCTTC. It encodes CASSLARWTSDNEQFF. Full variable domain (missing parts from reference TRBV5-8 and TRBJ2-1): EAGVTQSPTHLIKTRGQQATLRCSPISGHTSVYWYQQALGLGLQFLLWYDEGEERNRGNFPPRFSGRQFPNYSSELNVNALELEDSALYLCASSLARWTSDNEQFFGPGTRLTVL.